The clone carrying this T cell receptor (beta chain) was detected a few times. The antigen remains unidentified. MiXCR was run by TCRdb on the reads, yielding one entry per CDR3 protein. The sample has roughly 8,300 distinct CDR3 sequences; 15% are singletons. This sample is part of a study of liver allograft versus peripheral blood T cells. Whole-study context: What was compared were the T cell receptor repertoires in transplanted livers and those in the peripheral blood of recipients.

CDR1 and CDR2 from the germline V gene are WSHSY and SAAADI. V shed 2 bases and J 2 bases; nucleotides not matched to a gene: 6. The length of the CDR3 is 17 residues. Study-level points and caveats: Repertoires of T cell receptors that resided inside liver allografts reportedly differed from those in peripheral blood.

This receptor was taken from a human patient who had a liver transplant. Part of the T cell pool may stem from the graft donor. The chain combines TRBV10-2 with TRBJ2-1; 10 positions agree with TRBD2. The CDR3 protein is CASSEIELAGTYNEQFF. CDR3 coding DNA: TGCGCCAGCAGTGAGATTGAACTAGCGGGAACCTACAATGAGCAGTTCTTC.